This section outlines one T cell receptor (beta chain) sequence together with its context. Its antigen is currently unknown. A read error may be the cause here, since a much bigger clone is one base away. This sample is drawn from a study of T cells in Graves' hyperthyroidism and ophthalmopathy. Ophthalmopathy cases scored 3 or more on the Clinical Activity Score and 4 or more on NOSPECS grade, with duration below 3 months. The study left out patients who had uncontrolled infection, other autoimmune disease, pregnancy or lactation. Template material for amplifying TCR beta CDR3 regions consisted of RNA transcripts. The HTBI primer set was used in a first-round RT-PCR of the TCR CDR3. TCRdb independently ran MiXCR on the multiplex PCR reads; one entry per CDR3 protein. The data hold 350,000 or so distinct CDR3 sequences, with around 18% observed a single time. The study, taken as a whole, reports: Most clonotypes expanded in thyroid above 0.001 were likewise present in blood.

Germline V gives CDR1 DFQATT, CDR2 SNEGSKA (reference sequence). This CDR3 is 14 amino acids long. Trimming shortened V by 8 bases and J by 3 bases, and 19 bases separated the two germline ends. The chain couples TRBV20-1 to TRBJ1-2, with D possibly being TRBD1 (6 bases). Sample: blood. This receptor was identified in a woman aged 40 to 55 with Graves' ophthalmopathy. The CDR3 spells CSTKNPQGYYGYTF. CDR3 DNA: TGCAGTACTAAAAACCCACAGGGATACTATGGCTACACCTTC.